This entry lists 4 T cell receptor beta chains sequenced from one sample in a study of blood T cells in healthy people across ages. Primed by a sample-barcoded 5' primer and a J-beta primer mix, a second PCR proceeded for about 7 to 11 cycles. MiXCR, run by TCRdb on the 5' RACE reads, gives a single entry per CDR3 protein. The sample has about 1.8 million distinct CDR3 sequences, around half seen once; the top ten hold approximately 2.1%. Material: blood. Receptors originate from a woman aged 40 to 55 in good health.

This chain links TRBV20-1 with TRBJ1-5; no definite D call. V lost 0 bases and J lost 5, with 14 bases in between. From germline, CDR1 is DFQATT and CDR2 SNEGSKA (reference sequence). The CDR3 length is 15 residues. This CDR3 is CSARDPGRRHQPQHF. Here the CDR3 DNA reads TGCAGTGCTAGAGACCCTGGGCGAAGACATCAGCCCCAGCATTTT.

The chain combines TRBV7-9 with TRBJ1-5; no clear D. CDR1 and CDR2 (germline): SEHNR, FQNEAQ (reference sequence). The CDR3 runs 14 residues. V lost 2 bases and J 1 base, leaving 6 bases between the germline ends. As DNA, the CDR3 is TGTGCCAGCAGCTTACCCTACAGCAATCAGCCCCAGCATTTT. Translating it yields CASSLPYSNQPQHF.

V is TRBV5-5 and J is TRBJ1-3, with D possibly TRBD1 on 5 matching bases. This CDR3 comprises 14 residues. Germline assignment: CDR1 SGHKS and CDR2 YYEKEE (reference sequence). V gave up 3 bases and J gave up 3 bases, with 10 bases separating them. CDR3 nucleotides: TGTGCCAGCAGCTCAAGGGGAGGTGGAAACACCATATATTTT. Translated: CASSSRGGGNTIYF.

The genes are TRBV11-1 and TRBJ2-5; maybe TRBD2 (5 bases). V lost 7 bases to trimming and J lost 2 bases, with 14 bases between them. Looked up from germline, CDR1 is SGHAT and CDR2 is FQDESV (reference sequence). The CDR3 totals 14 residues. The CDR3: CASTFGILQETQYF. DNA of the CDR3: TGTGCCAGCACCTTCGGGATTTTACAAGAGACCCAGTACTTC.